This T cell receptor beta chain was observed in a study of T cell repertoires in cytomegalovirus infection. This clonotype was seen ten or more times. In TCRdb, the reads were re-called with MiXCR into one record per CDR3 protein. The data contain some 300,000 distinct CDR3 sequences, approximately 8.9% of them singletons. The sequence was collected from a human donor in good health (CMV status not recorded). Some clones in this sample may be carry-over from other donors' samples. The sequencing input was PBMCs.

CDR3 sequence: CASRRGPMGSPLHF. The CDR3 DNA reads as TGTGCCAGCAGAAGGGGACCCATGGGCTCACCCCTCCACTTT. The chain has TRBV7-6 and TRBJ1-6; possibly TRBD1 for D (5 bases). The CDR3 length is 14 residues. Per the germline V gene, CDR1 is SGHVS and CDR2 is FNYEAQ. V was pared by 6 bases and J by 10 bases, with 16 bases between.